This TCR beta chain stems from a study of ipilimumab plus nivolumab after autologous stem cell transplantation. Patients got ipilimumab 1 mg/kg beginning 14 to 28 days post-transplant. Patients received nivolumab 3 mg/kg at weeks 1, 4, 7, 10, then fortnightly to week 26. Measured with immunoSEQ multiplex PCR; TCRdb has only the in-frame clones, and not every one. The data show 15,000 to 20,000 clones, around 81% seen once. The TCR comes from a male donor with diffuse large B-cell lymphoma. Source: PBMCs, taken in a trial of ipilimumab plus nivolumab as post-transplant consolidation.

The CDR3 coding sequence is TGTGCCAGCAGCCCCGGGACGGCGCTCGAGCAGTACTTC. Translation: CASSPGTALEQYF. The rearrangement links TRBV7-2 to TRBJ2-7; D tentatively fits TRBD1 or TRBD2 (5 bases each). This CDR3 region has 13 residues. V was cut by 5 bases and J by 6 bases, with 14 bases left in between. Looked up from germline, CDR1 is SGHTA and CDR2 is FQGNSA. The full variable domain, rest sourced from reference TRBV7-2 and TRBJ2-7, is GAGVSQSPSNKVTEKGKDVELRCDPISGHTALYWYRQSLGQGLEFLIYFQGNSAPDKSGLPSDRFSAERTGGSVSTLTIQRTQQEDSAVYLCASSPGTALEQYFGPGTRLTVT.